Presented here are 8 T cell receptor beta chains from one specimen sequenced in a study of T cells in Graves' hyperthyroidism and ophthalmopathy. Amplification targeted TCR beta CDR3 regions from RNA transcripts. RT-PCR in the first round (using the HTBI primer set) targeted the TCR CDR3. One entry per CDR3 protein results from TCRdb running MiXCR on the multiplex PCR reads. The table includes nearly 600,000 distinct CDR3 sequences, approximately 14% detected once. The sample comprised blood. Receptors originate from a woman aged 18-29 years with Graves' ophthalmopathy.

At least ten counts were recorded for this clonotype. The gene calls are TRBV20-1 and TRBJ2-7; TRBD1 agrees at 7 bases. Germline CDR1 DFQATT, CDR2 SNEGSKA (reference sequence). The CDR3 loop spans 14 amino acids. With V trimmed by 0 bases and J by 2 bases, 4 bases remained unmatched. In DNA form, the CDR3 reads TGCAGTGCTAGAGAGGGACAGCGCGCCTACGAGCAGTACTTC. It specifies CSAREGQRAYEQYF.

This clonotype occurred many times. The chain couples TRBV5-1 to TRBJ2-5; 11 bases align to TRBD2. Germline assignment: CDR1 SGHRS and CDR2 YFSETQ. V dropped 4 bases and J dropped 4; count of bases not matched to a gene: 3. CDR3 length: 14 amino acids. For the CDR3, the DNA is TGCGCCAGCAGCACCCTAGCGGGAGGAGAGACCCAGTACTTC. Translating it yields CASSTLAGGETQYF.

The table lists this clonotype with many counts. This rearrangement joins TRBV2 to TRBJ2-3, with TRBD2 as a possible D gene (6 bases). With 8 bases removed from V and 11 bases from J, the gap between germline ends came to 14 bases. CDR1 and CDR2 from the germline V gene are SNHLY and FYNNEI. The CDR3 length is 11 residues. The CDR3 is CASQYAGRQYF. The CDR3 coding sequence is TGTGCCAGCCAATATGCGGGGAGGCAGTATTTT.

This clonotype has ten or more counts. The CDR3 sequence is CASSLAKARFNQPQHF. CDR3 DNA sequence: TGTGCCAGCAGCTTGGCCAAGGCAAGATTCAATCAGCCCCAGCATTTT. The V gene is TRBV5-6, the J gene TRBJ1-5; D remains ambiguous. Trimming cost V 0 bases and J 3 bases, with 13 bases left between them. Germline-derived CDR1 and CDR2 are SGHDT and YYEEEE. The CDR3 contains 16 residues. The full variable domain, rest sourced from reference TRBV5-6 and TRBJ1-5, is DAGVTQSPTHLIKTRGQQVTLRCSPKSGHDTVSWYQQALGQGPQFIFQYYEEEERQRGNFPDRFSGHQFPNYSSELNVNALLLGDSALYLCASSLAKARFNQPQHFGDGTRLSIL.

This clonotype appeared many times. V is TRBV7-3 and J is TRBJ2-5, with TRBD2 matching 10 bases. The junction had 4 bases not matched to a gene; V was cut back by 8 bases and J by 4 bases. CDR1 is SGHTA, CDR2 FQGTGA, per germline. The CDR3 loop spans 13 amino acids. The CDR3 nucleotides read TGTGCCAGCGCTAGCGGGAGCTTAGAGACCCAGTACTTC. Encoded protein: CASASGSLETQYF.

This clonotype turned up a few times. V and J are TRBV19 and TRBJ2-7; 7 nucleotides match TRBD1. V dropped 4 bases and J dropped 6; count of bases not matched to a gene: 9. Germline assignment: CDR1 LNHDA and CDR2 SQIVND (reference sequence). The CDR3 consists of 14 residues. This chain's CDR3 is CASSTQVQGSEQYF. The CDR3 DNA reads TGTGCCAGTAGTACACAGGTACAGGGGTCCGAGCAGTACTTC.

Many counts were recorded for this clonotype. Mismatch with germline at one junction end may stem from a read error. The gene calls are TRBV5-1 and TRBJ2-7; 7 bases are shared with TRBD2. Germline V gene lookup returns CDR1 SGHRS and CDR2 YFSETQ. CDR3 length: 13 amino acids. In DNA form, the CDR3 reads TGTGCCAGCAGCTCCGCGGGAGCAGGTGAGCAGTACTTC. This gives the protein CASSSAGAGEQYF. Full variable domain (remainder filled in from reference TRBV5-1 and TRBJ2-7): KAGVTQTPRYLIKTRGQQVTLSCSPISGHRSVSWYQQTPGQGLQFLFEYFSETQRNKGNFPGRFSGRQFSNSRSEMNVSTLELGDSALYLCASSSAGAGEQYFGPGTRLTVT.

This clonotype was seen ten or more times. DNA of the CDR3: TGTGCCAGCAGCATTTCGGGCGTTCTGGAGACCCAGTACTTC. Residues: CASSISGVLETQYF. The chain recombines TRBV5-8 with TRBJ2-5; the D is unclear. Trimming took 4 bases from V and 5 from J, leaving 15 bases between them. Germline V gene sequence: CDR1 SGHTS, CDR2 YDEGEE. The CDR3 has 14 amino acids.